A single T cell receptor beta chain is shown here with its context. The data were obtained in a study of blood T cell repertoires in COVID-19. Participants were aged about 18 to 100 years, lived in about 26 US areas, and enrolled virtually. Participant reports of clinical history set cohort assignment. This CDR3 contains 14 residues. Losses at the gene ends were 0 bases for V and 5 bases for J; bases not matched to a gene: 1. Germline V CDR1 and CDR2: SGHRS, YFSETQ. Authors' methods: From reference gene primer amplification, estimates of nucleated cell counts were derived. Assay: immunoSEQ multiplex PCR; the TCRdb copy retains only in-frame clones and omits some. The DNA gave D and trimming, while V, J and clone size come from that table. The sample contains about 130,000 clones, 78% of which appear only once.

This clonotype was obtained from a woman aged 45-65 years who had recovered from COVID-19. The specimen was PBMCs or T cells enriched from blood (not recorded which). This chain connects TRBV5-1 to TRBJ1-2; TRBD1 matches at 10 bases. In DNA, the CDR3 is TGCGCCAGCAGCTTGGGGGACAGGGGTTATGGCTACACCTTC. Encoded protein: CASSLGDRGYGYTF.